This entry lists 26 T cell receptor beta chains sequenced from one sample in a study of Graves' ophthalmopathy and Graves' hyperthyroidism (dated by TCRdb to between 2018 and 2020). The instrument given in TCRdb is Illumina HiSeq 2000. TCR beta CDR3 regions were amplified from RNA transcripts for repertoire sequencing. A first-round RT-PCR used HTBI primers with the Qiagen OneStep RT-PCR kit, followed by a second-round multiplex PCR, size selection and purification. TCRdb reprocessing: public reads trimmed at Q25 with fastp, clones called with MiXCR, in-frame beta chains kept. Identical CDR3 proteins give one entry, which carries the most common genes and DNA. The sample has around 1.1 million distinct CDR3 sequences on record, about two fifths of them singletons. Of the sample, 11% is held by the ten largest clones. The sequencing sample was made of peripheral blood or thyroid tissue (not recorded which). Receptors were obtained from an adult man with Graves' hyperthyroidism.

This clonotype was detected ten times or more. J is TRBJ2-7 and V is TRBV7-8; D is unresolved. Trimming shortened V by 2 bases and J by 3 bases, and 5 bases separated the two germline ends. The CDR3 covers 12 residues. Germline loops: CDR1 SGHVS, CDR2 FQNEAQ. This CDR3 reads CASSLFSYEQYF. For the CDR3, the DNA is TGTGCCAGCAGCTTATTCAGCTACGAGCAGTACTTC.

There are a few counts of this clonotype. A junction boundary mismatches the germline segment, possibly from a read error. The rearrangement uses TRBV10-1 and TRBJ1-1, with TRBD1 as a possible D gene (6 bases). This CDR3 region has 14 residues. The germline V gene encodes CDR1 WNHNN and CDR2 SYGVQD (reference sequence). CDR3 in amino acids: CASSPPRGDTEAFF. The DNA of the CDR3 is TGTGCCAGCAGTCCCCCCAGGGGTGACACTGAAGCTTTCTTT.

The chain has TRBV11-2 and TRBJ2-1, with a possible D match to TRBD1 (6 bases). The V and J ends lost 11 bases and 10 bases respectively, with 21 bases between them. The CDR3 covers 13 residues. Germline V lookup: CDR1 SGHAT, CDR2 FQNNGV. The CDR3 loop reads CAWSNSGTLEQFF. In DNA, the CDR3 is TGTGCCTGGAGCAATTCCGGGACACTGGAGCAGTTCTTC.

This clonotype has more than one count but fewer than ten. Because the CDR3 is missing its conserved closing phenylalanine or tryptophan, this is likely a read error. The DNA is left out, because the CDR3 cannot be placed on it with certainty; the CDR3 is given as TCRdb lists it. V and J are TRBV7-2 and TRBJ2-7; TRBD2 is the table's D call, not checked against the DNA. Including both end residues, the CDR3 is 9 amino acids long. Germline CDR1 reads SGHTA; CDR2 reads FQGNSA. The CDR3 loop is CASSPRLAG.

This clonotype was seen a handful of times. This sequence joins TRBV19 and TRBJ2-6; no clear D gene. CDR1 is LNHDA and CDR2 is SQIVND in the germline V gene (reference sequence). The CDR3 is 11 amino acids. Trimming stripped 10 bases from V and 4 bases from J, with 5 bases between. CDR3 bases: TGTGCCACCTGGGGGGCCAACGTCCTGACTTTC. Protein: CATWGANVLTF.

This clonotype was found many times. J is TRBJ1-1 and V is TRBV29-1; 7 bases line up with TRBD1. J lost 4 bases, V lost 4 bases, and 12 bases had no gene match. This CDR3 comprises 15 residues. CDR1 is SQVTM, CDR2 ANQGSEA, per germline. For the CDR3, the DNA is TGCAGCGTTGTTTACCCGACAGGGACGACCACTGAAGCTTTCTTT. It codes for CSVVYPTGTTTEAFF.

This clonotype showed up many times. This CDR3 is CASSEGTSGRAAETQYF. Here the CDR3 DNA reads TGTGCCAGCAGTGAAGGGACTAGCGGGAGGGCCGCCGAGACCCAGTACTTC. The chain carries TRBV6-5 and TRBJ2-5; 16 bases map to TRBD2. V was pared by 5 bases and J by 5 bases, with 8 bases of the junction left unmatched. From germline, CDR1 is MNHEY and CDR2 SVGAGI. The CDR3 has 17 amino acids.

This clonotype was picked up many times. The chain recombines TRBV9 with TRBJ2-2; D is undetermined. The V end lost 0 bases, the J end lost 2 bases, and 8 bases lay between the germline ends. From germline, CDR1 is SGDLS and CDR2 YYNGEE. The CDR3 spans 15 residues. The DNA of the CDR3 is TGTGCCAGCAGCGTAGGCCAGGCTAACACCGGGGAGCTGTTTTTT. Protein: CASSVGQANTGELFF.

This clonotype was counted many times. The J gene is TRBJ2-5, the V gene TRBV14, with 7 bases matching TRBD2. CDR3 length: 16 amino acids. V shed 0 bases and J 7 bases; nucleotides not matched to a gene: 11. Germline V gene sequence: CDR1 SGHDN, CDR2 FVKESK. The DNA of the CDR3 is TGTGCCAGCAGCCAAGATCTCGCGGGAGTTCTTGTGACCCAGTACTTC. Its protein product is CASSQDLAGVLVTQYF.

The chain recombines TRBV14 with TRBJ1-2, with TRBD1 identical over 10 bases. The V gene end was trimmed by 5 bases and the J gene end by 6 bases; junction bases not matched to a gene: 6. The CDR3 is 14 residues long. Germline V CDR1 and CDR2: SGHDN, FVKESK. CDR3 DNA: TGTGCCAGCAGCTGGGACAGGGGAAGAAATGGCTACACCTTC. Its protein is CASSWDRGRNGYTF.

This clonotype came up a few times. V and J are TRBV19 and TRBJ2-2; D gene uncertain. In germline, CDR1 is LNHDA, CDR2 SQIVND (reference sequence). Trimming took 4 bases from V and 4 from J, leaving 10 bases between them. The CDR3 spans 14 residues. CDR3 region: CASSSFETTGELFF. CDR3 nucleotide sequence: TGTGCCAGTAGTAGCTTTGAGACCACCGGGGAGCTGTTTTTT.

This clonotype showed up many times. The genes are TRBV29-1 and TRBJ1-1; 7 nucleotides align to TRBD1. The CDR3 is made up of 12 amino acids. The V gene's germline CDR1 is SQVTM and CDR2 ANQGSEA. Unmatched junction bases numbered 5, after V lost 4 bases and J lost 6 bases. The CDR3 nucleotides read TGCAGCGTTGGACAGGGCTTGCCTGAAGCTTTCTTT. Protein product: CSVGQGLPEAFF.

This clonotype was counted many times. The chain joins TRBV9 to TRBJ2-5; TRBD1 aligns across 7 bases. This CDR3 contains 15 residues. In germline, CDR1 is SGDLS, CDR2 YYNGEE. V shed 0 bases and J 1 base; nucleotides not matched to a gene: 3. DNA of the CDR3: TGTGCCAGCAGCGTAGCGGACAGGCGCCAAGAGACCCAGTACTTC. It specifies CASSVADRRQETQYF. Full variable domain (rest looked up from reference TRBV9 and TRBJ2-5): DSGVTQTPKHLITATGQRVTLRCSPRSGDLSVYWYQQSLDQGLQFLIQYYNGEERAKGNILERFSAQQFPDLHSELNLSSLELGDSALYFCASSVADRRQETQYFGPGTRLLVL.

On this clonotype itself: A much larger clone lies one base from this, so it may be a read error. This chain links TRBV4-1 with TRBJ1-5; tentative D call: TRBD1 (6 bases). CDR3 length: 15 residues. CDR1 is MGHRA, CDR2 YSYEKL, per germline. Trimming took 1 base from V and 0 from J, leaving 7 bases between them. CDR3 coding DNA: TGCGCCAGCAGCCAAGTCAGGGGTAGCAATCAGCCCCAGCATTTT. It yields the protein CASSQVRGSNQPQHF.

The genes are TRBV30 and TRBJ1-5; 7 nucleotides align to TRBD1. V lost 0 bases to trimming and J lost 4 bases; unmatched junction nucleotides: 6. The CDR3 runs to 15 residues. The germline gives CDR1 GTSNPN, CDR2 SVGIG (reference sequence). CDR3 coding DNA: TGTGCCTGGAGTGTACAGGGGACAGTAAATCAGCCCCAGCATTTT. Amino acids: CAWSVQGTVNQPQHF.

The chain recombines TRBV25-1 with TRBJ2-7; 10 bases fit TRBD1. This CDR3 is built from 15 residues. Germline lookup yields CDR1 MGHDK and CDR2 SYGVNS. J was trimmed by 4 bases and V by 5 bases; bases with no gene match: 8. In DNA form, the CDR3 reads TGTGCCAGCAGTTCCGGGGGACAGGGGCTTTACGAGCAGTACTTC. This gives the protein CASSSGGQGLYEQYF.

The table lists this clonotype with many counts. The chain has TRBV7-3 and TRBJ1-5; D is possibly TRBD1 (5 bases). The germline CDR1 and CDR2 sequences are SGHTA and FQGTGA. The V and J ends lost 6 bases and 3 bases respectively, with 15 bases between them. The CDR3 length is 15 residues. The CDR3 coding sequence is TGTGCCAGCAGTCAATATGGGGGAATCAATCAGCCCCAGCATTTT. This gives the protein CASSQYGGINQPQHF. The full variable domain, in which reference TRBV7-3 and TRBJ1-5 provide the parts outside the CDR3, is GAGVSQTPSNKVTEKGKYVELRCDPISGHTALYWYRQSLGQGPEFLIYFQGTGAADDSGLPNDRFFAVRPEGSVSTLKIQRTERGDSAVYLCASSQYGGINQPQHFGDGTRLSIL.

This clonotype was seen ten or more times. CDR3 in amino acids: CASRPAWGVSGNTIYF. Here the CDR3 DNA reads TGTGCCAGCAGGCCAGCGTGGGGAGTCTCTGGAAACACCATATATTTT. The chain recombines TRBV7-9 with TRBJ1-3; no reliable D call. V shed 6 bases and J shed 0 bases, with 15 bases lying between them. Per germline, CDR1 SEHNR and CDR2 FQNEAQ (reference sequence). The CDR3 covers 16 residues.

There are many counts of this clonotype. V usage is TRBV4-2 and J usage is TRBJ1-2, with D unclear. This CDR3 contains 14 residues. The germline CDR1 and CDR2 sequences are LGHNA and YNFKEQ. The V and J ends lost 0 bases and 7 bases respectively, with 12 bases between them. In DNA, the CDR3 is TGTGCCAGCAGCCAAGACCCGGGGATCGGTGGCTACACCTTC. The encoded protein is CASSQDPGIGGYTF.

V gene TRBV2 combines with J gene TRBJ1-2, with 7 bases fitting TRBD1. Germline V gene lookup returns CDR1 SNHLY and CDR2 FYNNEI. Trimming at V came to 3 bases and at J to 8 bases, leaving 12 bases not matched to a gene. This CDR3 is 15 amino acids long. CDR3 in DNA: TGTGCCAGCAGTGACTATAGACAGGGAAGTTTCGGCTACACCTTC. Its translation is CASSDYRQGSFGYTF.

The rearrangement joins TRBV6-5 to TRBJ2-2; D uncertain. The CDR3 totals 14 residues. V was trimmed by 0 bases and J by 4 bases, leaving 6 bases between them. Germline CDR1 and CDR2: MNHEY and SVGAGI. CDR3 amino acids: CASSYSLFTGELFF. The CDR3 nucleotides are TGTGCCAGCAGTTACTCACTTTTCACCGGGGAGCTGTTTTTT.

CDR3 sequence: CASQDRESEAFF. The CDR3 bases are TGTGCCAGCCAGGACAGGGAGTCTGAAGCTTTCTTT. The V and J genes are TRBV2 and TRBJ1-1; 8 positions agree with TRBD1. This CDR3 is built from 12 residues. Germline-derived CDR1 and CDR2 are SNHLY and FYNNEI. The ends lost 8 bases at V and 6 bases at J; junction bases unmatched: 5.

Turning to this clonotype: At one end the junction does not follow the germline gene, possibly because of a read error. The chain combines TRBV7-9 with TRBJ1-6; 8 bases match TRBD1. Germline lookup yields CDR1 SEHNR and CDR2 FQNEAQ (reference sequence). The CDR3 runs 16 residues. This CDR3 is CASSTTDDRGTSPLQF. CDR3 DNA sequence: TGTGCCAGCAGCACTACCGATGACAGGGGAACTTCACCCCTCCAATTT. Full variable domain (rest looked up from reference TRBV7-9 and TRBJ1-6): DTGVSQNPRHKITKRGQNVTFRCDPISEHNRLYWYRQTLGQGPEFLTYFQNEAQLEKSRLLSDRFSAERPKGSFSTLEIQRTEQGDSAMYLCASSTTDDRGTSPLQFGNGTRLTVT.

About this clonotype itself: The junction departs from germline at one end; a sequencing error may be responsible. The chain carries TRBV10-3 and TRBJ2-2, with 8 bases identical to TRBD2. From germline, CDR1 is ENHRY and CDR2 SYGVKD. This CDR3 has 14 residues. The DNA for the CDR3 is TGTGCCATCAGGTCGGGAGGGAACACCGGGGAGCCGTTTTTT. As protein: CAIRSGGNTGEPFF.

This clonotype was found many times. This chain joins TRBV25-1 and TRBJ1-2; D uncertain. The CDR3 is 13 residues long. Trimming took off 1 base at V and 8 bases at J, with 11 bases between the two ends. The V gene's germline CDR1 is MGHDK and CDR2 SYGVNS. For the CDR3, the DNA is TGTGCCAGCAGTGAATGGGTTGCCTCGGGCTACACCTTC. It encodes CASSEWVASGYTF.

This chain uses TRBV20-1 with TRBJ2-3; D tentatively reads TRBD1 or TRBD2 (9 bases each). The CDR3 loop spans 18 amino acids. The V and J ends lost 4 bases and 0 bases respectively, with 23 bases between them. CDR1 is DFQATT, CDR2 SNEGSKA, per germline (reference sequence). This chain's CDR3 is CSAIQGAEREASTDTQYF. DNA of the CDR3: TGCAGTGCTATACAGGGGGCCGAGCGGGAGGCCAGCACAGATACGCAGTATTTT.